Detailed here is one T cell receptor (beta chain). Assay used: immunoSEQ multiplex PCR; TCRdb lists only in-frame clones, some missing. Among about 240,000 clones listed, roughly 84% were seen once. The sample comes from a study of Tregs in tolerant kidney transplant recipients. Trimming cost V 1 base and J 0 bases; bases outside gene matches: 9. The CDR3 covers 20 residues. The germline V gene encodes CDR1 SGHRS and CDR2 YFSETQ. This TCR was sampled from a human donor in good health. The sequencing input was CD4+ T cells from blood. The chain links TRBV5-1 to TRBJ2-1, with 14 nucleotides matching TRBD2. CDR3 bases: TGCGCCAGCAGCTTGTCCTGGACTAGCGGGAGGCCGAGCTCCTACAATGAGCAGTTCTTC. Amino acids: CASSLSWTSGRPSSYNEQFF.